One and the same sample provided the 18 T cell receptor beta chains below, sequenced in a study of cytomegalovirus exposure and HLA in healthy donors. The study ran its PCR with 60 Vbeta and 13 Jbeta primers. Only in-frame clones appear in the TCRdb table, and some are missing; sequencing was by immunoSEQ multiplex PCR. The sample consists of about 200,000 clones, around 88% of them appearing once. Sequencing was performed on PBMCs. The receptors stem from a woman aged 25 to 45 in good health and CMV-seronegative.

The J gene is TRBJ2-5, the V gene TRBV2; D is uncertain. CDR3 length equals 13 residues. Germline-derived CDR1 and CDR2 are SNHLY and FYNNEI. The V end lost 3 bases, the J end lost 0 bases, and 5 bases lay between the germline ends. CDR3 sequence reads: CASSDRYQETQYF. DNA of the CDR3: TGTGCCAGCAGTGACAGGTACCAAGAGACCCAGTACTTC.

This chain uses TRBV7-2 with TRBJ2-7; possibly TRBD1 for D (5 bases). Germline CDR1 is SGHTA and CDR2 is FQGNSA. CDR3 length: 13 amino acids. Trimming pared 1 base from V and 6 bases from J, leaving 10 bases between. For the CDR3, the DNA is TGTGCCAGCAGCTTAGATCCAGGGTCCGAGCAGTACTTC. The encoded protein is CASSLDPGSEQYF.

V is TRBV2 and J is TRBJ2-5; perhaps TRBD1 as D (6 bases). The CDR3 spans 15 residues. V was trimmed by 6 bases and J by 7 bases, leaving 21 bases between them. CDR1 and CDR2 (germline): SNHLY, FYNNEI. This chain's CDR3 is CASSKGDRAWGTQYF. DNA for the CDR3: TGTGCCAGCAGCAAGGGGGACCGAGCATGGGGGACCCAGTACTTC. The full variable domain, in which reference TRBV2 and TRBJ2-5 provide the parts outside the CDR3, is EPEVTQTPSHQVTQMGQEVILRCVPISNHLYFYWYRQILGQKVEFLVSFYNNEISEKSEIFDDQFSVERPDGSNFTLKIRSTKLEDSAMYFCASSKGDRAWGTQYFGPGTRLLVL.

The chain couples TRBV11-3 to TRBJ2-1, with 10 bases identical to TRBD2. Losses at the gene ends were 5 bases for V and 9 bases for J; bases not matched to a gene: 13. CDR3 length: 16 amino acids. CDR1 and CDR2 (germline): SGHNT, YENEEA. The CDR3 DNA reads TGTGCCAGCAGCCCCCGGGCTAGCGGGAGAGGAGGTGAGCAGTTCTTC. It encodes CASSPRASGRGGEQFF. The whole variable domain, remainder taken from reference TRBV11-3 and TRBJ2-1, is EAGVVQSPRYKIIEKKQPVAFWCNPISGHNTLYWYLQNLGQGPELLIRYENEEAVDDSQLPKDRFSAERLKGVDSTLKIQPAELGDSAVYLCASSPRASGRGGEQFFGPGTRLTVL.

The rearrangement links TRBV19 to TRBJ2-1, with TRBD1 identical over 9 bases. The V gene's germline CDR1 is LNHDA and CDR2 SQIVND (reference sequence). The CDR3 runs to 15 residues. Losses at the gene ends were 4 bases for V and 1 base for J; bases not matched to a gene: 2. The CDR3 DNA follows: TGTGCCAGTAGTACCGACAGGGGGTCCTACAATGAGCAGTTCTTC. Its translation is CASSTDRGSYNEQFF.

The CDR3 region has the DNA TGTGCCAGCAGTTCCTCCGGGACAGGTGGAAACACCATATATTTT. Amino acid sequence: CASSSSGTGGNTIYF. The chain couples TRBV28 to TRBJ1-3, with 8 bases identical to TRBD1. J was trimmed by 3 bases and V by 4 bases; bases with no gene match: 5. CDR3 length: 15 residues. The germline CDR1 and CDR2 sequences are MDHEN and SYDVKM.

The gene calls are TRBV19 and TRBJ2-7; 8 nucleotides align to TRBD1. Germline CDR1 reads LNHDA; CDR2 reads SQIVND (reference sequence). The CDR3 has 15 amino acids. After removal of 4 bases from V and 5 bases from J, the junction contained 10 bases not matched to a gene. The CDR3: CASSNLGQGRHEQYF. Written as DNA, the CDR3 is TGTGCCAGTAGTAACCTTGGACAGGGAAGGCACGAGCAGTACTTC.

V gene TRBV10-3 combines with J gene TRBJ2-1; maybe TRBD2 (7 bases). The germline V gene has CDR1 ENHRY and CDR2 SYGVKD. The CDR3 is 16 residues long. Deletions cut 3 bases from V and 8 bases from J, with 20 bases between. The CDR3 nucleotides read TGTGCCATCAGTGAAGAGTGGTCGGGGGGCAGCCATGAGCAGTTCTTC. It specifies CAISEEWSGGSHEQFF.

J is TRBJ2-7 and V is TRBV5-8; 11 nucleotides align to TRBD1. The CDR3 contains 14 residues. Losses at the gene ends were 4 bases for V and 7 bases for J; bases not matched to a gene: 7. CDR1 is SGHTS, CDR2 YDEGEE, per germline. The CDR3 is CASSPQGTGGEQYF. The CDR3 DNA reads TGTGCCAGCAGCCCTCAGGGGACAGGGGGGGAGCAGTACTTC.

The chain carries TRBV6-5 and TRBJ2-7, with 7 bases fitting TRBD1. CDR3 length: 16 amino acids. With V trimmed by 4 bases and J by 3 bases, 12 bases remained unmatched. Germline loops: CDR1 MNHEY, CDR2 SVGAGI. In DNA, the CDR3 is TGTGCCAGCAGTTCCCCGGGTTTAGGGGGCGGCTACGAGCAGTACTTC. Translation: CASSSPGLGGGYEQYF.

The genes are TRBV19 and TRBJ1-1; 9 positions agree with TRBD1. This CDR3 is built from 13 residues. The trim removed 8 bases at V and 3 bases at J, leaving 4 bases unmatched. The germline V gene has CDR1 LNHDA and CDR2 SQIVND (reference sequence). In DNA form, the CDR3 reads TGTGCCAGTTCACAGGGGGCGGACACTGAAGCTTTCTTT. Amino acid sequence: CASSQGADTEAFF.

This clone was picked up one time. The chain has TRBV6-1 and TRBJ2-7; 8 bases agree with TRBD2. Germline trimming cut 4 bases from V and 0 bases from J; bases unmatched to any gene: 5. This CDR3 is built from 15 residues. CDR1 and CDR2 (germline): MNHNS, SASEGT. CDR3 region: CASSVGSGTSYEQYF. Written as DNA, the CDR3 is TGTGCCAGCAGTGTAGGTAGCGGGACCTCCTACGAGCAGTACTTC.

This rearrangement joins TRBV4-1 to TRBJ2-1, with 12 bases identical to TRBD2. This CDR3 is 14 amino acids long. Germline loops: CDR1 MGHRA, CDR2 YSYEKL. V lost 7 bases and J lost 7; bases outside the gene matches: 5. In nucleotides, the CDR3 is TGCGCCAGCACGAATCTAGCGGGAGGGAATGAGCAGTTCTTC. Translated, it gives CASTNLAGGNEQFF.

The chain combines TRBV5-6 with TRBJ1-2; D may be TRBD1 (6 bases). With 4 bases removed from V and 8 bases from J, the gap between germline ends came to 15 bases. The CDR3 is made up of 13 amino acids. Germline CDR1 reads SGHDT; CDR2 reads YYEEEE. The CDR3 is CASSPQGKGGYTF. CDR3 DNA sequence: TGTGCCAGCAGCCCACAGGGAAAAGGCGGCTACACCTTC. The full variable domain, with the rest looked up from reference TRBV5-6 and TRBJ1-2, is DAGVTQSPTHLIKTRGQQVTLRCSPKSGHDTVSWYQQALGQGPQFIFQYYEEEERQRGNFPDRFSGHQFPNYSSELNVNALLLGDSALYLCASSPQGKGGYTFGSGTRLTVV.

As for this clone: Relative to the germline gene, one junction end is altered; a read error may explain this. The chain joins TRBV7-9 to TRBJ1-1, with D unresolved. Germline CDR1 SEHNR, CDR2 FQNEAQ (reference sequence). This CDR3 has 11 residues. CDR3: CSSSPLAEAFF. The DNA for the CDR3 is TGTTCCAGCAGCCCCCTTGCTGAAGCTTTCTTT. Full variable domain (outside the CDR3, taken from reference TRBV7-9 and TRBJ1-1): DTGVSQNPRHKITKRGQNVTFRCDPISEHNRLYWYRQTLGQGPEFLTYFQNEAQLEKSRLLSDRFSAERPKGSFSTLEIQRTEQGDSAMYLCSSSPLAEAFFGQGTRLTVV.

This clone showed up just a few times. V usage is TRBV2 and J usage is TRBJ2-1, with D perhaps TRBD1 (6 bases). Germline V gives CDR1 SNHLY, CDR2 FYNNEI. Trimming took 5 bases from V and 0 from J, leaving 14 bases between them. The CDR3 is 16 amino acids. CDR3 region: CASSTIGGSSYNEQFF. The CDR3 region has the DNA TGTGCCAGCAGTACAATAGGGGGTAGCTCCTACAATGAGCAGTTCTTC.

This chain joins TRBV11-2 and TRBJ2-7, with 10 bases matching TRBD2. This CDR3 has 15 residues. The V segment lost 6 bases and the J segment 0 bases; nucleotides outside the gene matches: 5. The germline V gene has CDR1 SGHAT and CDR2 FQNNGV. CDR3 residues: CASRRTSGSSYEQYF. CDR3 bases: TGTGCCAGCAGACGGACTAGCGGAAGCTCCTACGAGCAGTACTTC.

The chain recombines TRBV7-9 with TRBJ2-5; a possible D gene is TRBD2 (6 bases). Per germline, CDR1 SEHNR and CDR2 FQNEAQ (reference sequence). V lost 1 base, J lost 5 bases, and 20 bases lay in between. This CDR3 region has 17 residues. Here the CDR3 DNA reads TGTGCCAGCAGCTTAGTTGAGGACTATTGGTACCGGGAGACCCAGTACTTC. Translated, it gives CASSLVEDYWYRETQYF.